The following is a TCR beta chain sequence with its context. What it binds is not known. V dropped 2 bases and J dropped 8; count of bases not matched to a gene: 18. Germline V gene sequence: CDR1 SGDLS, CDR2 YYNGEE. CDR3 length: 18 residues. This entry is derived from a study of cytomegalovirus exposure and HLA in healthy donors. Whole-study findings and limits: TCR beta sequences numbering 16,951 were associated with HLA alleles at 0.05 false discovery rate in a later analysis. Of the V segments, some could not be distinguished, including TRBV6-2 and TRBV6-3, and were excluded. Several of the most significant clusters appeared linked to common viral pathogens, based on a later analysis. Sequencing artifact likely explains a cluster of highly shared sequence variants.

13 Jbeta primers and 60 Vbeta primers were used for the PCR. Assay used: immunoSEQ multiplex PCR; TCRdb lists only in-frame clones, some missing. The table lists 150,000 or so clones, about 77% of them singletons, with around a tenth in the top ten. The material sequenced was PBMCs. The TCR sequence derives from a man aged 18-30 years in good health and CMV-seropositive. The chain is built from TRBV9 and TRBJ2-1, with 8 bases that match TRBD2. The CDR3 DNA follows: TGTGCCAGCAGCGTGGCGGGACTAGTGGGGGGGCCTAGGGATGAGCAGTTCTTC. It encodes CASSVAGLVGGPRDEQFF.